This T cell receptor (beta chain) was obtained from a study of post-analysis software for immune sequencing data (dated by TCRdb to between 2014 and 2017). Broadly, across the study: Recorded disease courses included relapsing-remitting, secondary progressive and progressive-relapsing multiple sclerosis, with some patients lacking subtype annotation. The patient repertoires were set against about 12 previously published healthy control repertoires from donors whose ages ranged from about 6 to 26 years. A subset of samples was prepared in parallel using single-end sample barcoding, then pooled and co-amplified after Illumina adapter ligation. What the authors observed across the whole study: Patients showed significantly higher frequencies than controls for a few TRBV segments, among them TRBV5-6, TRBV5-1 and TRBV20-1. Direct clustering with F measure revealed strong co-clustering of samples prepared in the same batch, which led to a batch-effect correction. The multiple sclerosis patient group was slightly younger than the control group. Normalized Chao1 diversity was significantly lower in multiple sclerosis patients than controls, suggesting substantial peripheral T-cell clonal expansion.

To demonstrate the VDJtools post-analysis software, TCR beta repertoires were profiled from the peripheral blood of about 13 young patients with multiple sclerosis. The multiple sclerosis patients were children and adolescents ranging in age from 6 to 15 years. The CDR3 runs 14 residues from the cysteine to the phenylalanine. Kept here is only the CDR3 DNA, which spans 42 bases and is read in frame from base 1. Via the germline V gene, CDR1 is MGHRA and CDR2 YSYEKL. As concerns this clonotype: It lacks a known antigen. At one end, the junction sequence differs from germline, possibly due to a read error.

The library relied on PCR. TCRdb shows the sequencer as Illumina HiSeq 2500. To reduce PCR and sequencing biases, unique molecular identifiers were incorporated into the TCR beta cDNA libraries. Every 1 to 10 million input T cells yielded 500,000 or so cDNA molecules, meaning each molecule approximated one T cell. The patient libraries were prepared and sequenced using the same protocol as the earlier healthy control dataset. Within a given batch, samples were prepared together, multiplexed and sequenced on the same HiSeq lane. Per the original workflow: MIGEC handled the raw barcoded reads, throwing out single-read molecular identifier groups before consensus assembly and CDR3 extraction. VDJtools was used for post-analysis of the clonotype tables, and diversity was normalized by down-sampling every dataset to the size of the smallest sample. To correct batch-related cross-sample contamination, repertoire overlap clustering matched CDR3 amino acid sequences but not nucleotide sequences. TCRdb trimmed public reads at Q25 via fastp, called clones via MiXCR and kept in-frame beta chains. Merged by CDR3 protein, the rows form single entries marked with the most common genes and DNA. TCRdb's processing, not the study's, gives the V and J calls here. The sample table holds about 620,000 distinct CDR3 sequences, of which about 44% were seen once. Together, the top ten hold more than 1.5% of the sample.

The chain couples TRBV4-1 to TRBJ2-1; matching of 5 bases hints at TRBD2 as the D gene. The origin of this receptor is a girl aged 5-17 years with multiple sclerosis. The sequenced sample consisted of blood. The DNA sequence is given as TGCGCCAGCAGCCAAGATGGAGGCTACAGTGAGCAGTTCTTC. Its translation reads: CASSQDGGYSEQFF.